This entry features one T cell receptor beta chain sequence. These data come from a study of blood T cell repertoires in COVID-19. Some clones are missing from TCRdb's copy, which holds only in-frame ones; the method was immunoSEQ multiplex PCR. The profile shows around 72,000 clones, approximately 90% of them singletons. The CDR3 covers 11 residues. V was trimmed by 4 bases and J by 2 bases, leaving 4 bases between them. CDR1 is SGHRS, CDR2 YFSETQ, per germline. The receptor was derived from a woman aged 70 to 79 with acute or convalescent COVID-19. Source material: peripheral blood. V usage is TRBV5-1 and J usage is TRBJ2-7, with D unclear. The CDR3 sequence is CASSLTYEQYF. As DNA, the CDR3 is TGCGCCAGCAGCCTTACCTACGAGCAGTACTTC.